The subject of this entry is one TCR beta chain. This CDR3 contains 14 residues. The germline CDR1 and CDR2 sequences are SQVTM and ANQGSEA. V trimming: 2 bases; J trimming: 4 bases; junction bases outside the gene matches: 5. This sample is part of a study of blood T cell repertoires in COVID-19. Some clones are missing from TCRdb's copy, which holds only in-frame ones; the method was immunoSEQ multiplex PCR. Of some 250,000 clones in the sample, around 82% were seen once. This TCR derives from a man aged 50-60 years with active or convalescent COVID-19. The source material was peripheral blood. The J gene is TRBJ1-2, the V gene TRBV29-1; 9 bases map to TRBD1. CDR3 loop: CSVESWDRVYGYTF. CDR3 DNA: TGCAGCGTTGAAAGCTGGGACAGGGTCTATGGCTACACCTTC.